Below, 20 T cell receptor beta chains from the same sample are listed, as sequenced in a study of PD-1 and CTLA-4 blockade in melanoma. Sequencing used immunoSEQ multiplex PCR; TCRdb keeps in-frame clones, though not all of them. The data show fewer than 20,000 clones, with more than 65% seen just once and around a sixth held by the top ten. Source: CD8+ T cells from peripheral blood, taken before anti-PD-1 treatment. The receptors derive from a human donor with melanoma.

The chain joins TRBV6-1 to TRBJ1-5; the match to TRBD1 covers 8 bases. Unmatched junction bases numbered 6, after V lost 0 bases and J lost 5 bases. The CDR3 is 16 amino acids. CDR1 and CDR2 (germline): MNHNS, SASEGT. CDR3 region: CASSEAKSGGHQPQHF. In nucleotides, the CDR3 is TGTGCCAGCAGTGAAGCGAAGTCAGGGGGCCATCAGCCCCAGCATTTT.

The chain couples TRBV27 to TRBJ2-5; 7 bases are shared with TRBD1. The CDR3 extends over 15 amino acids. Germline CDR1 is MNHEY and CDR2 is SMNVEV (reference sequence). V lost 5 bases, J lost 2 bases, and 8 bases stayed unmatched. In DNA form, the CDR3 reads TGTGCCAGCAGTCCCCTAGGGGACAGACAAGAGACCCAGTACTTC. It is translated as CASSPLGDRQETQYF.

The table lists this clone with a count of one. The chain recombines TRBV7-7 with TRBJ2-1; 14 nucleotides line up with TRBD2. With 5 bases clipped from V and 7 bases from J, the junction kept 10 bases outside the gene matches. The CDR3 loop spans 17 amino acids. CDR1 and CDR2 from the germline V gene are SSHAT and FNYEAQ (reference sequence). The CDR3 is CASSPGTSGRGFNEQFF. Written as DNA, the CDR3 is TGTGCCAGCAGCCCGGGGACTAGCGGGAGAGGATTTAATGAGCAGTTCTTC. Filled out from reference TRBV7-7 and TRBJ2-1, the complete variable domain reads GAGVSQSPRYKVTKRGQDVTLRCDPISSHATLYWYQQALGQGPEFLTYFNYEAQPDKSGLPSDRFSAERPEGSISTLTIQRTEQRDSAMYRCASSPGTSGRGFNEQFFGPGTRLTVL.

This chain connects TRBV5-6 to TRBJ1-6; D gene unclear. The CDR3 spans 15 residues. With 4 bases removed from V and 4 bases from J, the gap between germline ends came to 12 bases. Germline V gene data show CDR1 as SGHDT and CDR2 as YYEEEE. As DNA, the CDR3 is TGTGCCAGCAGCCTAGGACGGTTTTATAATTCACCCCTCCACTTT. Protein product: CASSLGRFYNSPLHF. Full variable domain (rest looked up from reference TRBV5-6 and TRBJ1-6): DAGVTQSPTHLIKTRGQQVTLRCSPKSGHDTVSWYQQALGQGPQFIFQYYEEEERQRGNFPDRFSGHQFPNYSSELNVNALLLGDSALYLCASSLGRFYNSPLHFGNGTRLTVT.

This clone was seen only once. The chain uses TRBV7-2 and TRBJ1-1, with no clear D. Looked up from germline, CDR1 is SGHTA and CDR2 is FQGNSA. Trimming removed 6 bases from V and 11 bases from J, with 19 bases in between. The CDR3 has 13 amino acids. In DNA form, the CDR3 reads TGTGCCAGCAGGCCGGGAGGGCCCCGAGGGGCTTTCTTT. Translation: CASRPGGPRGAFF.

This chain links TRBV6-5 with TRBJ2-7; D not certain. Trimming stripped 0 bases from V and 2 bases from J, with 8 bases between. CDR1 and CDR2 from the germline V gene are MNHEY and SVGAGI. The CDR3 is 14 residues long. CDR3 nucleotide sequence: TGTGCCAGCAGTTACTCCCCCCAAGCCTACGAGCAGTACTTC. It translates to CASSYSPQAYEQYF.

The chain employs TRBV29-1 and TRBJ2-1; D might be TRBD1 or TRBD2, each matching 5 bases. This CDR3 has 13 residues. Germline loops: CDR1 SQVTM, CDR2 ANQGSEA. V was pared by 7 bases and J by 5 bases, with 15 bases between. The CDR3 loop is CSALGTGNNEQFF. CDR3 DNA: TGCAGCGCCCTTGGGACGGGAAACAATGAGCAGTTCTTC.

This clone was picked up one time. The chain has TRBV27 and TRBJ2-1; tentatively, D is TRBD2 (6 bases). Germline CDR1 reads MNHEY; CDR2 reads SMNVEV (reference sequence). With 10 bases removed from V and 7 bases from J, the gap between germline ends came to 11 bases. This CDR3 spans 11 amino acids. This CDR3 is CATLGGNEQFF. The CDR3 nucleotides are TGTGCCACCCTCGGGGGTAATGAGCAGTTCTTC.

This clone was seen more than once but under ten times. The V and J genes are TRBV2 and TRBJ2-1; D may match TRBD1 or TRBD2 (5 bases each). Trimming left V 2 bases short and J 1 base short, with 15 bases between. The CDR3 loop spans 17 amino acids. Germline V gene lookup returns CDR1 SNHLY and CDR2 FYNNEI. The CDR3 coding sequence is TGTGCCAGCAGTGAACTGGGGGAAGAGGTTTCCTACAATGAGCAGTTCTTC. Its translation is CASSELGEEVSYNEQFF.

This clone was picked up one time. This chain uses TRBV10-2 with TRBJ2-1; 14 nucleotides agree with TRBD2. With V trimmed by 2 bases and J by 8 bases, 2 bases remained unmatched. Germline CDR1 WSHSY, CDR2 SAAADI. This CDR3 region has 15 residues. Here the CDR3 DNA reads TGCGCCAGCAGTGAGAGGGGACTAGCGGGAGATGAGCAGTTCTTC. Translating it yields CASSERGLAGDEQFF.

The rearrangement joins TRBV27 to TRBJ2-7; no clear D. This CDR3 has 12 residues. Germline V gives CDR1 MNHEY, CDR2 SMNVEV (reference sequence). The ends were cut back, 6 bases at V and 3 bases at J, with 9 bases in the middle. The CDR3 DNA sequence: TGTGCCAGCAGGAGTGAGAGCTACGAGCAGTACTTC. Amino acids: CASRSESYEQYF.

The CDR3 nucleotides read TGTGCCAGCAGTTTAGGACTAGCGGGAGTCGGGGATGAGCAGTTCTTC. It yields the protein CASSLGLAGVGDEQFF. V gene TRBV28 combines with J gene TRBJ2-1; TRBD2 matches 13 bases. The CDR3 totals 16 residues. The V gene's germline CDR1 is MDHEN and CDR2 SYDVKM. After removal of 2 bases from V and 8 bases from J, the junction contained 6 bases not matched to a gene.

V gene TRBV7-2 combines with J gene TRBJ1-1; a weak D match, TRBD1 (5 bases). The CDR3 length is 14 residues. Trimming stripped 5 bases from V and 5 bases from J, with 15 bases between. Germline-derived CDR1 and CDR2 are SGHTA and FQGNSA. The CDR3 nucleotides are TGTGCCAGCAGCCTTACAGGATCGTGGACTGAAGCTTTCTTT. It yields the protein CASSLTGSWTEAFF.

The gene calls are TRBV4-1 and TRBJ1-2; 10 positions match TRBD1. The germline gives CDR1 MGHRA, CDR2 YSYEKL. The J segment lost 6 bases and the V segment lost 2 bases, leaving 9 bases of the junction unmatched. The CDR3 runs 16 residues. The DNA for the CDR3 is TGCGCCAGCAGCCAAACCGGACAGGGGGTTCGGCATGGCTACACCTTC. Translated, it gives CASSQTGQGVRHGYTF.

For this clone: One end of the junction fails to match germline, which may point to a read error. V is TRBV27 and J is TRBJ2-1; 8 nucleotides agree with TRBD2. Per germline, CDR1 MNHEY and CDR2 SMNVEV (reference sequence). CDR3 length: 14 amino acids. The CDR3 coding sequence is TGTGCCAGCAGCTTATCACTAGCGGACAATGAGCAGTTCTTC. Its translation is CASSLSLADNEQFF.

The genes are TRBV6-5 and TRBJ2-7; D gene ambiguous. Trimming stripped 8 bases from V and 5 bases from J, with 10 bases between. Germline values: CDR1 MNHEY, CDR2 SVGAGI. This CDR3 spans 11 amino acids. CDR3 DNA: TGTGCCAGCGGACCGACGGACGAGCAGTACTTC. It is translated as CASGPTDEQYF.

The gene calls are TRBV5-6 and TRBJ2-1; the D is unclear. Trimming shortened V by 0 bases and J by 6 bases, and 4 bases separated the two germline ends. The CDR3 spans 12 residues. Germline V gene lookup returns CDR1 SGHDT and CDR2 YYEEEE. The CDR3 sequence is CASSLAANEQFF. Here the CDR3 DNA reads TGTGCCAGCAGCTTGGCGGCCAATGAGCAGTTCTTC.

The rearrangement links TRBV7-6 to TRBJ1-5; D is perhaps TRBD1 (5 bases). The CDR3 covers 15 residues. Trimming took off 1 base at V and 3 bases at J, with 10 bases between the two ends. CDR1 SGHVS and CDR2 FNYEAQ come from the germline V gene. CDR3 amino acids: CASSLGTGINQPQHF. The DNA of the CDR3 is TGTGCCAGCAGCTTAGGTACAGGCATCAATCAGCCCCAGCATTTT.

A single count supports this clone. J is TRBJ2-1 and V is TRBV13, with 9 bases fitting TRBD1. Per germline, CDR1 PRHDT and CDR2 FYEKMQ (reference sequence). With V trimmed by 4 bases and J by 8 bases, 15 bases remained unmatched. The CDR3 extends over 17 amino acids. The CDR3 DNA reads as TGTGCCAGCAGCTCAGGCCCGGGACAGGGAAACCTCCATGAGCAGTTCTTC. Protein: CASSSGPGQGNLHEQFF.

The rearrangement links TRBV15 to TRBJ1-4; D may be TRBD1 (5 bases). CDR1 is LNHNV and CDR2 is YYDKDF in the germline V gene (reference sequence). V lost 4 bases to trimming and J lost 16 bases, with 19 bases between them. The CDR3 length is 13 residues. The CDR3 nucleotides read TGTGCCACCAGCACCGGACGGACTCGTGGGGCGTTTTTT. Encoded protein: CATSTGRTRGAFF.